This T cell receptor beta chain was found in a study of blood T cell repertoires in COVID-19. Study-level background: Some COVID-19 samples were acute and others convalescent; all came from the United States, Italy and Spain. The cDNA or gDNA used as material had been derived from T cells, B-cell-depleted T cells, or PBMCs.

The CDR3 spans 14 residues. The germline gives CDR1 SGHTA, CDR2 FQGNSA. The J segment lost 7 bases and the V segment lost 5 bases, leaving 8 bases of the junction unmatched. Profiling relied on immunoSEQ multiplex PCR, and the TCRdb table lists in-frame clones only, not all of them. This table has some 150,000 clones, approximately 82% appearing once. The chain employs TRBV7-2 and TRBJ1-1; 9 bases line up with TRBD1. The sequenced material came from peripheral blood. The sequence was obtained from a woman in her 50s with acute or convalescent COVID-19. The CDR3 reads CASSGYGTGLEAFF. Written as DNA, the CDR3 is TGTGCCAGCAGCGGCTATGGGACAGGGCTTGAAGCTTTCTTT. Looking up the rest from reference TRBV7-2 and TRBJ1-1 gives the full variable domain: GAGVSQSPSNKVTEKGKDVELRCDPISGHTALYWYRQSLGQGLEFLIYFQGNSAPDKSGLPSDRFSAERTGGSVSTLTIQRTQQEDSAVYLCASSGYGTGLEAFFGQGTRLTVV.